This T cell receptor (beta chain) was sequenced for a study of vaccination effects on CD4 cells after COVID-19. About the study: Convalescent patient samples, from a couple of individuals, date to 16 days and one week before vaccination.

Antigen-specific CD4+ T cell clonotypes were called by their expansion after viral peptide-pool culture in ViraFEST. Upon completion of roughly ten days in culture, CD4+ T cells were isolated. The person acquired a PCR-confirmed SARS-CoV-2 infection between March and December 2020. Germline V lookup: CDR1 MRHNA, CDR2 SNTAGT. The V and J ends lost 4 bases and 0 bases respectively, with 10 bases between them. This CDR3 has 15 residues. With respect to this clone: What it binds is not known.

Using immunoSEQ multiplex PCR, the repertoire was profiled, and TCRdb retains in-frame clones only, with some absent. The sample has around 40,000 clones, 60% to 75% seen once. This TCR was recovered from a human donor who had a prior SARS-CoV-2 infection. The input for sequencing was CD4+ T cells from PBMCs cultured with a peptide pool, taken before COVID-19 vaccination. This chain connects TRBV6-4 to TRBJ1-5; no firm D call. The chain's CDR3 is CASSGTPSSNQPQHF. DNA for the CDR3: TGTGCCAGCAGTGGCACACCATCTAGCAATCAGCCCCAGCATTTT.